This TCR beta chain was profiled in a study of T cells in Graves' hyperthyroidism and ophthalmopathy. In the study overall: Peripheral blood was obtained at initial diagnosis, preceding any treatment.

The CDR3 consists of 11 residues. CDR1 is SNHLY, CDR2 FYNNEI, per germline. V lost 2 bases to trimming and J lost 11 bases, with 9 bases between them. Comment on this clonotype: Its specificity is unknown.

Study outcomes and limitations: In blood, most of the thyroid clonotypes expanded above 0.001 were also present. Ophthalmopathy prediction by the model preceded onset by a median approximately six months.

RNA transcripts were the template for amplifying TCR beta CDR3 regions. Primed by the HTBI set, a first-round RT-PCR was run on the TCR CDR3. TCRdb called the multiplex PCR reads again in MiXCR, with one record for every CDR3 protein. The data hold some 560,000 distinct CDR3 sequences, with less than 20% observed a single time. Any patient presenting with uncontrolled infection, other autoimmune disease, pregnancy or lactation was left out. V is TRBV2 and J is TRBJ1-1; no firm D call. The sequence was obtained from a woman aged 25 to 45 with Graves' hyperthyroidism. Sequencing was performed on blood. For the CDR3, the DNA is TGTGCCAGCAGTGAAAACACCCGCGCTTTCTTT. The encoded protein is CASSENTRAFF. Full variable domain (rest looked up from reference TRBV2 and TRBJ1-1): EPEVTQTPSHQVTQMGQEVILRCVPISNHLYFYWYRQILGQKVEFLVSFYNNEISEKSEIFDDQFSVERPDGSNFTLKIRSTKLEDSAMYFCASSENTRAFFGQGTRLTVV.